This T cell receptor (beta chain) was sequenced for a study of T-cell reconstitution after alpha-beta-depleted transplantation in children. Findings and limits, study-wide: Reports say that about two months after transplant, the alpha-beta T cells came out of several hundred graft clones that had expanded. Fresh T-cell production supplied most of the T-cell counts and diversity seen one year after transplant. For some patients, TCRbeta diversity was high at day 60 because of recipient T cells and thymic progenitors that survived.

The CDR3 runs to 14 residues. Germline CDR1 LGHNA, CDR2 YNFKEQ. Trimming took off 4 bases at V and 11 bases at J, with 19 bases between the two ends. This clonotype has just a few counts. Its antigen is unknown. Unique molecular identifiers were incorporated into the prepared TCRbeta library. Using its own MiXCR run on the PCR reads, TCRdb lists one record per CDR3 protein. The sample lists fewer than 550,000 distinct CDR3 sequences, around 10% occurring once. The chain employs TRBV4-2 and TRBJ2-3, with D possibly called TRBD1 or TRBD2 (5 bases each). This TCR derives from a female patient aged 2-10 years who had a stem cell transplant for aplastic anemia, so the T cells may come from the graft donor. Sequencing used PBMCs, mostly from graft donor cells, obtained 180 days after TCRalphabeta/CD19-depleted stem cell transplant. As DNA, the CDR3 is TGTGCCAGCAGCCTTCCAGAGGGACCTTCGGAGCAGTATTTT. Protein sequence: CASSLPEGPSEQYF.